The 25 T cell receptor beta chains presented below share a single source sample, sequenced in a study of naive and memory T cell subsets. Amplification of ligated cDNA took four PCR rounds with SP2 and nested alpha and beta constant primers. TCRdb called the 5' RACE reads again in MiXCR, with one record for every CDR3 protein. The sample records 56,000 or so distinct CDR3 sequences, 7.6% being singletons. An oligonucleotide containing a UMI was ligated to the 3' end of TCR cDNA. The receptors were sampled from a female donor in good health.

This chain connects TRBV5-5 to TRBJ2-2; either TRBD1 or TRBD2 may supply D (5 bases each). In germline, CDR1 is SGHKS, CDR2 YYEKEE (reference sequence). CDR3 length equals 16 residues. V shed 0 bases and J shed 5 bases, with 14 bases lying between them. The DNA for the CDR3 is TGTGCCAGCAGCTTGGTCCAGGGAGTTAAAACCGGGGAGCTGTTTTTT. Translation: CASSLVQGVKTGELFF.

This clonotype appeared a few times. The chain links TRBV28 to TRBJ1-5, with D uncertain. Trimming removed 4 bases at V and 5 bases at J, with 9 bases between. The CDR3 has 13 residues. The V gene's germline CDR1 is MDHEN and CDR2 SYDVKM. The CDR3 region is CASSSDGYQPQHF. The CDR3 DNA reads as TGTGCCAGCAGTTCGGACGGGTATCAGCCCCAGCATTTT.

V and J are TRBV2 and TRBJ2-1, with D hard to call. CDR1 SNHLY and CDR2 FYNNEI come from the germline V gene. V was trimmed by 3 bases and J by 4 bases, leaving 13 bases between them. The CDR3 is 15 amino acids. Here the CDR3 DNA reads TGTGCCAGCAGTGAGAATTGGCAGGCGTACAATGAGCAGTTCTTC. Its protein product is CASSENWQAYNEQFF.

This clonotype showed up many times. The CDR3 loop reads CSVPVPDYSNQPQHF. The DNA of the CDR3 is TGCAGTGTCCCGGTTCCAGACTATAGCAATCAGCCCCAGCATTTT. The rearrangement links TRBV20-1 to TRBJ1-5, with no clear D. Germline loops: CDR1 DFQATT, CDR2 SNEGSKA (reference sequence). The CDR3 consists of 15 residues. Trimming stripped 7 bases from V and 0 bases from J, with 16 bases between.

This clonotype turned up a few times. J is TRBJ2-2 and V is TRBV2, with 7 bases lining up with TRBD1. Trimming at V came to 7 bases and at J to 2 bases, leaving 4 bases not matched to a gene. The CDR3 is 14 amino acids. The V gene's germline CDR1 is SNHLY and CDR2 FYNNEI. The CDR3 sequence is CASTRQGNTGELFF. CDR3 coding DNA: TGTGCCAGCACAAGACAGGGTAACACCGGGGAGCTGTTTTTT.

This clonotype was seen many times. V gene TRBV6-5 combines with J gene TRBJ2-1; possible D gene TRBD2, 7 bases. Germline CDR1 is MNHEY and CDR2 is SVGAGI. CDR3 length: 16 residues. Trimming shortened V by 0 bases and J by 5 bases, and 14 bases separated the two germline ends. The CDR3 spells CASSYSGRGGDNEQFF. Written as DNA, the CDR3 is TGTGCCAGCAGTTACTCTGGGAGGGGGGGAGACAATGAGCAGTTCTTC.

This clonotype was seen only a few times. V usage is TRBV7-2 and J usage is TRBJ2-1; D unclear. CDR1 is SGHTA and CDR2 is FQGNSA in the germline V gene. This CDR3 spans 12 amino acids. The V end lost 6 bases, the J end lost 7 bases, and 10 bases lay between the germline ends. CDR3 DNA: TGTGCCAGCAGAACCGATCGGAATGAGCAGTTCTTC. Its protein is CASRTDRNEQFF.

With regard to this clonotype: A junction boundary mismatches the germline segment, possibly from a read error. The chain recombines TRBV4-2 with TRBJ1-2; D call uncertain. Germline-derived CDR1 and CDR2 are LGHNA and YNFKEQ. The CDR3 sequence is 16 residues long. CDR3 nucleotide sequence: TGTGCCAGCAGCCAAGATCGACGGCCGGGAGGAGATGGCGACACCTTC. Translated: CASSQDRRPGGDGDTF.

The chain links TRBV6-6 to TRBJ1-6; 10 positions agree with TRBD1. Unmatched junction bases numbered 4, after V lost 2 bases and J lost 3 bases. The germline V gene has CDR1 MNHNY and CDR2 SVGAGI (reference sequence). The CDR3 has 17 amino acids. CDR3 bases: TGTGCCAGCAGTTACGGAGGGACAGGGGTCTATAATTCACCCCTCCACTTT. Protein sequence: CASSYGGTGVYNSPLHF.

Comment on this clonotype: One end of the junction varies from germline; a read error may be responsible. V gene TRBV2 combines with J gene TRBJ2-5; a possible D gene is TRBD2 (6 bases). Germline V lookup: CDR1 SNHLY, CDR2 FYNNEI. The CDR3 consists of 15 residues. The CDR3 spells CASSGIADFQETRYF. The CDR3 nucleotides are TGTGCCAGCAGTGGGATAGCGGATTTCCAAGAGACCCGGTACTTC.

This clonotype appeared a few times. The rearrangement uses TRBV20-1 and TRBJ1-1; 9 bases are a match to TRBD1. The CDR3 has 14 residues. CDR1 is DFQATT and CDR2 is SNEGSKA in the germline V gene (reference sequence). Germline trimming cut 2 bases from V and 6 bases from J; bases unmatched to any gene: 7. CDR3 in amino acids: CSARRGQGISEAFF. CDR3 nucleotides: TGCAGTGCTAGAAGGGGACAGGGAATCTCTGAAGCTTTCTTT.

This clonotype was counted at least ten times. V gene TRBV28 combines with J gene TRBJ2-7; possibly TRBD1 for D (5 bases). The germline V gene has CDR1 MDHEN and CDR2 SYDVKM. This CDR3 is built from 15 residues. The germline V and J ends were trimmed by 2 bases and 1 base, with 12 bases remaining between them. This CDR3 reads CASSLGRGKSYEQYF. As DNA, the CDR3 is TGTGCCAGCAGTTTAGGAAGGGGAAAGTCCTACGAGCAGTACTTC.

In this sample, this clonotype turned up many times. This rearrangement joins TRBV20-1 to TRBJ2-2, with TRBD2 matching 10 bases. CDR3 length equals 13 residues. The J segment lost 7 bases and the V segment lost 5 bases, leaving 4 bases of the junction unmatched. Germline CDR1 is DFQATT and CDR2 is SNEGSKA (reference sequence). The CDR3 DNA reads TGCAGTGCTGGGACTAGCGCTGGCGGGGAGCTGTTTTTT. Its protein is CSAGTSAGGELFF.

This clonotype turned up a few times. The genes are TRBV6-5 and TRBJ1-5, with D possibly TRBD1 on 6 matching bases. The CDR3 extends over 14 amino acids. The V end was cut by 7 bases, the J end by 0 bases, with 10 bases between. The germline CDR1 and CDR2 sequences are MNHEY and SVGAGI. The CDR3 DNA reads TGTGCCAGCAAGGACAGTAATAGCAATCAGCCCCAGCATTTT. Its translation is CASKDSNSNQPQHF.

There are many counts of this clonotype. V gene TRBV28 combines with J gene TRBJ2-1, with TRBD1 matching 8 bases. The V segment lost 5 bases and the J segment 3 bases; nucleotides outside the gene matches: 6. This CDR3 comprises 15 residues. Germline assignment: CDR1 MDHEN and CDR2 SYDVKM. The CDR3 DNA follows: TGTGCCAGCAGTCCGCAGGGGGCTGGCTACAATGAGCAGTTCTTC. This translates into CASSPQGAGYNEQFF.

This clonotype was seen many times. CDR3 bases: TGTGCCAGCTCGGGACAGGAGAGTCGCACTGAAGCTTTCTTT. Residues: CASSGQESRTEAFF. The V call is TRBV18, the J call TRBJ1-1; TRBD1 matches 8 bases. CDR3 length equals 14 residues. Trimming took 6 bases from V and 4 from J; bases not matched to a gene: 7. Germline V gene data show CDR1 as KGHSH and CDR2 as LQKENI.

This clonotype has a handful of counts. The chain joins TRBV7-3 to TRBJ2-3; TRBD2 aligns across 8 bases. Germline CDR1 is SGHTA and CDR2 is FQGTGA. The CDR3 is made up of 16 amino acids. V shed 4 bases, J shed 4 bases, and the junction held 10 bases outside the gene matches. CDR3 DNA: TGTGCCAGCAGCTCTGGACGGGGGGGAGGCGCAGATACGCAGTATTTT. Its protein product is CASSSGRGGGADTQYF.

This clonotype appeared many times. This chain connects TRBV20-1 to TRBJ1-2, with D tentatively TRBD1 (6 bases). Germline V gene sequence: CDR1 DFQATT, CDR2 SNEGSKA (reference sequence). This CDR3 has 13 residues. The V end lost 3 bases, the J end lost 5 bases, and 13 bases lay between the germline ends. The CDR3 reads CSASAGQRYGYTF. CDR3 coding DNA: TGCAGTGCTAGCGCGGGACAAAGATATGGCTACACCTTC.

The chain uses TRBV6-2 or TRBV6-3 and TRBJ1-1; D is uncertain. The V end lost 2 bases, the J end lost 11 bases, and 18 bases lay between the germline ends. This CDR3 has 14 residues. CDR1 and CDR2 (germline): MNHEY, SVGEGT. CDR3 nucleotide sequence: TGTGCCAGCAGTTACCGTCGGAGCGGGTCGCAGGCTTTCTTT. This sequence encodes CASSYRRSGSQAFF.

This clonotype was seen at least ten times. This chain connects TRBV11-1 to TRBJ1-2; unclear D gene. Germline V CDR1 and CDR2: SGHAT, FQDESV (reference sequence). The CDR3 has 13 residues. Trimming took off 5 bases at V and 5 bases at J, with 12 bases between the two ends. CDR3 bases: TGTGCCAGCAGCAAAGGGAGCGTTTATGGCTACACCTTC. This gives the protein CASSKGSVYGYTF. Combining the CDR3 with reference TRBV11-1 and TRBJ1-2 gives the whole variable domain EAEVAQSPRYKITEKSQAVAFWCDPISGHATLYWYRQILGQGPELLVQFQDESVVDDSQLPKDRFSAERLKGVDSTLKIQPAELGDSAMYLCASSKGSVYGYTFGSGTRLTVV.

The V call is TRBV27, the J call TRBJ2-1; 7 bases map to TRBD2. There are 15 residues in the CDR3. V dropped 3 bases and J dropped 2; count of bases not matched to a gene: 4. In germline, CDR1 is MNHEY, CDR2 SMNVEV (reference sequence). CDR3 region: CASSFLGGAYNEQFF. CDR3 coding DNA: TGTGCCAGCAGTTTTTTGGGAGGGGCCTACAATGAGCAGTTCTTC.

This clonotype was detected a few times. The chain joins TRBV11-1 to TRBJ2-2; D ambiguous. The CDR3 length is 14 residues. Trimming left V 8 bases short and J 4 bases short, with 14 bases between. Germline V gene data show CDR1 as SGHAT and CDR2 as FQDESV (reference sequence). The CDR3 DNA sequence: TGTGCCAGCTGGGCAGGCGGCGCCACCGGGGAGCTGTTTTTT. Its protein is CASWAGGATGELFF. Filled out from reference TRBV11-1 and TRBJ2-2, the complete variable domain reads EAEVAQSPRYKITEKSQAVAFWCDPISGHATLYWYRQILGQGPELLVQFQDESVVDDSQLPKDRFSAERLKGVDSTLKIQPAELGDSAMYLCASWAGGATGELFFGEGSRLTVL.

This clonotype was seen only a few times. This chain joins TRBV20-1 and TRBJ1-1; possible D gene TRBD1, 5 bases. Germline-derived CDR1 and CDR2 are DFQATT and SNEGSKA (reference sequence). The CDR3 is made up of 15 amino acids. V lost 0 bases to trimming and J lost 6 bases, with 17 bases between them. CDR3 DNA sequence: TGCAGTGCTAGAGACCTGACAGATCACAACGCTGAAGCTTTCTTT. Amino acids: CSARDLTDHNAEAFF.

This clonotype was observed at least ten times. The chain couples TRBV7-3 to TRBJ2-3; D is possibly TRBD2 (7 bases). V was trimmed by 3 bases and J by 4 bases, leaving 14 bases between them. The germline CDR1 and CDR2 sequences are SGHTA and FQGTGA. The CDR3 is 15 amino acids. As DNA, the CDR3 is TGTGCCAGCAGCTTCAAGGCGGGGGCCGCAGATACGCAGTATTTT. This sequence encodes CASSFKAGAADTQYF.

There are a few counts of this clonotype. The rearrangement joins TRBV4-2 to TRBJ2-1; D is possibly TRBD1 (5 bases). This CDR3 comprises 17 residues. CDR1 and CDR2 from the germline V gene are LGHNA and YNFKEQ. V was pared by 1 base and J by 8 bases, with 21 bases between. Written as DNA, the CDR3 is TGTGCCAGCAGCCAAGTTCGAACCTTAGGGGTTGGCTATGAGCAGTTCTTC. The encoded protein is CASSQVRTLGVGYEQFF.